This entry lists 17 T cell receptor beta chains sequenced from one sample in a study of naive and memory T cell subsets. Study-level results: Naive repertoires, especially CD8, held a few larger clonotypes, possibly memory cells re-expressing CD45RA.

Both TRBC1 and TRBC2 were covered by a beta constant-region primer of two equimolar oligonucleotides. Four rounds of PCR amplified the ligated cDNA using nested alpha and beta constant-region primers plus SP2. TCRdb processed the UMI-ligation and nested PCR reads anew with MiXCR; each CDR3 protein has one entry. This sample carries 130,000 to 150,000 distinct CDR3 sequences, over 20% of them seen once, and the ten largest clones take around 0.11%. For these TCRs, the target antigens are not known. The sequenced material came from naive CD4+ T cells from blood. The origin of the receptors is a human donor in good health.

V gene TRBV7-2 combines with J gene TRBJ2-3; no firm D call. The CDR3 has 12 residues. Between the trimmed V and J ends, which lost 6 bases and 3 bases, there was a span of 7 bases. Germline values: CDR1 SGHTA, CDR2 FQGNSA. CDR3 loop: CASSFFTDTQYF. The CDR3 DNA reads as TGTGCCAGCAGTTTTTTTACAGATACGCAGTATTTT.

The chain couples TRBV29-1 to TRBJ2-1, with D perhaps TRBD2 (6 bases). The germline V and J ends were trimmed by 4 bases and 9 bases, with 16 bases remaining between them. The CDR3 covers 13 residues. Germline lookup yields CDR1 SQVTM and CDR2 ANQGSEA. This chain's CDR3 is CSVVGGTGAEQFF. The CDR3 nucleotides are TGCAGCGTTGTAGGCGGGACCGGCGCTGAGCAGTTCTTC.

The DNA for the CDR3 is TGCAGCGTTGAAAAGGGGTCCACAGATACGCAGTATTTT. Amino acids: CSVEKGSTDTQYF. The chain carries TRBV29-1 and TRBJ2-3, with D possibly matching TRBD1 (5 bases). The ends were cut back, 2 bases at V and 2 bases at J, with 8 bases in the middle. The CDR3 totals 13 residues. Per germline, CDR1 SQVTM and CDR2 ANQGSEA.

The chain joins TRBV12-5 to TRBJ2-2, with D perhaps TRBD1 (6 bases). V lost 2 bases to trimming and J lost 6 bases, with 10 bases between them. The germline V gene has CDR1 LGHNT and CDR2 FRNRAP. The CDR3 consists of 14 residues. Written as DNA, the CDR3 is TGTGCTAGTGGTTTGCCCGGGACATCCGGGGAGCTGTTTTTT. Translation gives CASGLPGTSGELFF.

V gene TRBV12-3 or TRBV12-4 combines with J gene TRBJ2-2; 10 bases match TRBD2. V trimming: 5 bases; J trimming: 6 bases; junction bases outside the gene matches: 6. The CDR3 is 15 amino acids. CDR3 loop: CASSVSGRRAGELFF. The CDR3 nucleotides read TGTGCCAGCAGTGTTAGCGGGAGGAGAGCCGGGGAGCTGTTTTTT.

The genes are TRBV28 and TRBJ2-1; 14 bases fit TRBD2. CDR3 length equals 18 residues. Trimming cost V 4 bases and J 6 bases; bases outside gene matches: 11. Germline V gives CDR1 MDHEN, CDR2 SYDVKM. This chain's CDR3 is CASSSPGTSGRAGNEQFF. CDR3 nucleotides: TGTGCCAGCAGTTCCCCCGGGACTAGCGGGAGAGCTGGCAATGAGCAGTTCTTC.

V and J are TRBV12-3 or TRBV12-4 and TRBJ2-3, with TRBD2 identical over 8 bases. The V gene end was trimmed by 6 bases and the J gene end by 11 bases; junction bases not matched to a gene: 10. The length of the CDR3 is 13 residues. CDR3 nucleotide sequence: TGTGCCAGCAGACTCATTCGACGGGAGGGGCAGTATTTT. Protein sequence: CASRLIRREGQYF.

The V gene is TRBV28, the J gene TRBJ2-1; 9 bases line up with TRBD1. After removal of 8 bases from V and 4 bases from J, the junction contained 15 bases not matched to a gene. Germline-derived CDR1 and CDR2 are MDHEN and SYDVKM. The CDR3 has 17 amino acids. Here the CDR3 DNA reads TGTGCCAGCGGAAAAACAGGGGGCGCTACGACTTACAATGAGCAGTTCTTC. It is translated as CASGKTGGATTYNEQFF. The entire variable domain, with the rest obtained from reference TRBV28 and TRBJ2-1, is as follows: DVKVTQSSRYLVKRTGEKVFLECVQDMDHENMFWYRQDPGLGLRLIYFSYDVKMKEKGDIPEGYSVSREKKERFSLILESASTNQTSMYLCASGKTGGATTYNEQFFGPGTRLTVL.

This clonotype was seen more than once but under ten times. The chain carries TRBV11-2 and TRBJ2-6, with D uncertain. The CDR3 is 16 residues long. Germline CDR1 and CDR2: SGHAT and FQNNGV. V lost 0 bases and J 0 bases, leaving 6 bases between the germline ends. In nucleotides, the CDR3 is TGTGCCAGCAGCTTAGAAGCCTTCTCTGGGGCCAACGTCCTGACTTTC. Its protein is CASSLEAFSGANVLTF.

This clonotype was observed a handful of times. This sequence joins TRBV6-5 and TRBJ2-3; either TRBD1 or TRBD2 may supply D (5 bases each). This CDR3 contains 12 residues. Germline V lookup: CDR1 MNHEY, CDR2 SVGAGI. Trimming removed 8 bases from V and 0 bases from J, with 6 bases in between. CDR3 sequence: CASGDSTDTQYF. The CDR3 DNA reads TGTGCCAGCGGGGACAGCACAGATACGCAGTATTTT.

This clonotype showed up just a few times. For the CDR3, the DNA is TGTGCCAGCAGCCCCTCTAGACAAGAGACCCAGTACTTC. This gives the protein CASSPSRQETQYF. J is TRBJ2-5 and V is TRBV3-1; unclear D gene. The CDR3 contains 13 residues. The germline CDR1 and CDR2 sequences are LGHDT and YNNKEL (reference sequence). The V end lost 4 bases, the J end lost 2 bases, and 8 bases lay between the germline ends.

In this sample, this clonotype turned up many times. The chain joins TRBV29-1 to TRBJ2-7; D gene ambiguous. The CDR3 is 11 residues long. The germline V gene encodes CDR1 SQVTM and CDR2 ANQGSEA. The V and J ends lost 5 bases and 5 bases respectively, with 10 bases between them. The CDR3 DNA sequence: TGCAGCGTTAACGTGGTCCACGAGCAGTACTTC. This encodes CSVNVVHEQYF.

J is TRBJ1-5 and V is TRBV18; D gene ambiguous. CDR1 KGHSH and CDR2 LQKENI come from the germline V gene. The CDR3 runs to 14 residues. V lost 2 bases, J lost 1 base, and 6 bases lay in between. For the CDR3, the DNA is TGTGCCAGCTCACCAGGGGAGAGCAATCAGCCCCAGCATTTT. Its translation is CASSPGESNQPQHF. Looking up the rest from reference TRBV18 and TRBJ1-5 gives the full variable domain: NAGVMQNPRHLVRRRGQEARLRCSPMKGHSHVYWYRQLPEEGLKFMVYLQKENIIDESGMPKERFSAEFPKEGPSILRIQQVVRGDSAAYFCASSPGESNQPQHFGDGTRLSIL.

This chain uses TRBV7-8 with TRBJ2-7; tentative D call: TRBD1 (5 bases). The V gene's germline CDR1 is SGHVS and CDR2 FQNEAQ. The CDR3 runs 15 residues. The V end lost 7 bases, the J end lost 3 bases, and 19 bases lay between the germline ends. The CDR3 sequence is CASTYSMGRVYEQYF. The CDR3 nucleotides are TGTGCCAGCACCTATTCAATGGGGCGCGTCTACGAGCAGTACTTC.

This clonotype occurred a few times. The genes are TRBV12-3 or TRBV12-4 and TRBJ1-1; TRBD1 matches 9 bases. The CDR3 runs to 14 residues. V shed 7 bases and J 1 base; nucleotides not matched to a gene: 4. The CDR3 DNA sequence: TGTGCCAGCACCCTGGACAGGGGGAACACTGAAGCTTTCTTT. It yields the protein CASTLDRGNTEAFF.

This clonotype was detected a few times. Here the CDR3 reads CSVVRTSGNEQFF. The CDR3 nucleotides are TGCAGCGTTGTCAGGACTAGCGGAAATGAGCAGTTCTTC. This chain connects TRBV29-1 to TRBJ2-1; TRBD2 matches 10 bases. This CDR3 region has 13 residues. Germline assignment: CDR1 SQVTM and CDR2 ANQGSEA. Trimming removed 4 bases from V and 7 bases from J; junction bases left unmatched: 4.

CDR3 amino acids: CASSYTPLAGGRNEQFF. The CDR3 nucleotides read TGTGCCAGCAGTTATACCCCATTAGCGGGAGGGCGCAATGAGCAGTTCTTC. The genes are TRBV6-2 or TRBV6-3 and TRBJ2-1; 11 bases fit TRBD2. V was pared by 3 bases and J by 6 bases, with 10 bases of the junction left unmatched. The germline V gene has CDR1 MNHEY and CDR2 SVGEGT. CDR3 length: 17 residues.